This T cell receptor (beta chain) was obtained from a study of neoadjuvant anti-PD-1 for oral cavity cancer. Measured with immunoSEQ multiplex PCR; TCRdb has only the in-frame clones, and not every one. The repertoire has roughly 14,000 clones, 70% to 75% of them found once; the top ten carry 3% to 3.5%. This CDR3 is built from 15 residues. The V gene lost 0 bases and the J gene lost 3 bases, with 8 bases spanning the gap. Germline assignment: CDR1 MNHEY and CDR2 SVGAGI. This sample comprised PBMCs, obtained before nivolumab (anti-PD-1) treatment. This TCR was sampled from a person between 35 and 79 years old with oral cavity squamous cell carcinoma. J is TRBJ2-2 and V is TRBV6-5; a weak D match, TRBD2 (5 bases). The CDR3 region is CASSYSRADTGELFF. The DNA for the CDR3 is TGTGCCAGCAGTTACTCGAGGGCGGACACCGGGGAGCTGTTTTTT.